Presented here are 7 T cell receptor beta chains from one specimen sequenced in a study of blood T cell repertoires in COVID-19 (dated by TCRdb to about 2020). Library preparation used the immunoSEQ multiplex PCR assay. Imported from immuneACCESS, the table was reduced by TCRdb to in-frame sequences with V and J called. These copies leave out some clones; in studies compared against another copy, an unresolved V gene accounts for under half, and the cause of the remainder is not known. In all, the sample holds some 270,000 clones, and approximately 84% of those were seen once. Roughly 3.1% of the sample is taken by the ten largest. The source material was PBMCs or T cells enriched from blood (not recorded which). The receptors stem from a man aged 50-60 years who had recovered from COVID-19.

The genes are TRBV4-2 and TRBJ1-3; D gene ambiguous. This CDR3 is 17 amino acids long. The germline V gene has CDR1 LGHNA and CDR2 YNFKEQ. Trimming removed 1 base from V and 5 bases from J, with 18 bases in between. For the CDR3, the DNA is TGTGCCAGCAGCCAAGCGGGCCCCTCTCGGGATAGAAACACCATATATTTT. Protein: CASSQAGPSRDRNTIYF.

The chain employs TRBV11-2 and TRBJ2-5, with 8 bases matching TRBD1. The CDR3 runs to 17 residues. Germline CDR1 and CDR2: SGHAT and FQNNGV. Trimming at V came to 5 bases and at J to 5 bases, leaving 16 bases not matched to a gene. CDR3 in DNA: TGTGCCAGCAGCGACTACCCCCAGGGGGCCATCGGGGAGACCCAGTACTTC. Its protein product is CASSDYPQGAIGETQYF.

The chain combines TRBV7-8 with TRBJ2-7; 10 bases are shared with TRBD2. The J segment lost 7 bases and the V segment lost 3 bases, leaving 6 bases of the junction unmatched. This CDR3 contains 14 residues. Germline V lookup: CDR1 SGHVS, CDR2 FQNEAQ. CDR3 sequence: CASSFTSGASEQYF. The CDR3 DNA is TGTGCCAGCAGCTTTACTAGCGGGGCGTCTGAGCAGTACTTC.

The V and J genes are TRBV27 and TRBJ2-1; TRBD2 aligns across 13 bases. This CDR3 comprises 15 residues. Germline trimming cut 5 bases from V and 7 bases from J; bases unmatched to any gene: 5. CDR1 is MNHEY and CDR2 is SMNVEV in the germline V gene (reference sequence). CDR3 DNA: TGTGCCAGCAGTCTCTCGGGACTAGCGGGAAATGAGCAGTTCTTC. Translated: CASSLSGLAGNEQFF.

This sequence joins TRBV7-9 and TRBJ2-3; 10 bases agree with TRBD2. Germline CDR1 SEHNR, CDR2 FQNEAQ (reference sequence). This CDR3 spans 15 amino acids. Unmatched junction bases numbered 5, after V lost 5 bases and J lost 3 bases. The CDR3 here is CASSRGLAETDTQYF. The CDR3 region has the DNA TGTGCCAGCAGCCGAGGACTAGCGGAAACAGATACGCAGTATTTT.

The chain joins TRBV5-1 to TRBJ2-3; D is undetermined. Germline lookup yields CDR1 SGHRS and CDR2 YFSETQ. The CDR3 loop spans 17 amino acids. The CDR3 spells CPHPAGWLVADTDTQYF. The CDR3 DNA reads as TGCCCTCACCCAGCAGGTTGGTTGGTTGCTGACACAGATACGCAGTATTTT. Looking up the rest from reference TRBV5-1 and TRBJ2-3 gives the full variable domain: KAGVTQTPRYLIKTRGQQVTLSCSPISGHRSVSWYQQTPGQGLQFLFEYFSETQRNKGNFPGRFSGRQFSNSRSEMNVSTLELGDSALYLCPHPAGWLVADTDTQYFGPGTRLTVL.

The V call is TRBV6-1, the J call TRBJ1-5; 8 nucleotides line up with TRBD1. Germline CDR1 and CDR2: MNHNS and SASEGT. V gave up 1 base and J gave up 2 bases; unmatched junction bases: 10. This CDR3 contains 18 residues. CDR3 in amino acids: CASSEVLRGLLGNQPQHF. The CDR3 DNA sequence: TGTGCCAGCAGTGAAGTTCTCAGGGGGCTTCTTGGCAATCAGCCCCAGCATTTT.